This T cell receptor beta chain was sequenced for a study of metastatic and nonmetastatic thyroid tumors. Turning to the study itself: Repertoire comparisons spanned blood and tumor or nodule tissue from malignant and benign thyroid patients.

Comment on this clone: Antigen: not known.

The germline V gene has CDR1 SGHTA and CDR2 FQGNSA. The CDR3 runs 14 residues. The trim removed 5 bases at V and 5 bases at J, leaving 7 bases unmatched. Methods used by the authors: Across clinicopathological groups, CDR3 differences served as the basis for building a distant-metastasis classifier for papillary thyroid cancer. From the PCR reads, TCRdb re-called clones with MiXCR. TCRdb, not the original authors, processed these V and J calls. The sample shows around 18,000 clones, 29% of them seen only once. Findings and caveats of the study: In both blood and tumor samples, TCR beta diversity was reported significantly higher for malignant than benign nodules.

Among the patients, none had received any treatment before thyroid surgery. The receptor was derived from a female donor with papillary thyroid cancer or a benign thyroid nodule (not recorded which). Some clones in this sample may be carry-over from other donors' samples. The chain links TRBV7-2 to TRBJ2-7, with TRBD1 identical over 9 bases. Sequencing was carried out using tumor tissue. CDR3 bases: TGTGCCAGCAGCAACCGGGGACAGGGAGACGAGCAGTACTTC. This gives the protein CASSNRGQGDEQYF. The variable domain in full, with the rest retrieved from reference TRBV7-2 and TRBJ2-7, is GAGVSQSPSNKVTEKGKDVELRCDPISGHTALYWYRQSLGQGLEFLIYFQGNSAPDKSGLPSDRFSAERTGGSVSTLTIQRTQQEDSAVYLCASSNRGQGDEQYFGPGTRLTVT.